A single sample gave rise to the 15 T cell receptor beta chains below, sequenced in a study of PD-1 blockade in classical Hodgkin lymphoma. Some clones are missing from TCRdb's copy, which holds only in-frame ones; the method was immunoSEQ multiplex PCR. The profile covers 12,000 to 15,000 clones, with about 91% appearing a single time and approximately 5% taken by the ten largest. Regarding time point: newly diagnosed, previously untreated cHL patient sample. Magnetic negative selection, applied to thawed PBMCs, was used to isolate the CD8+ T cells. Material for sequencing was CD8+ T cells from blood. These receptors were obtained from a human donor with classical Hodgkin lymphoma.

As to this clone: The junction differs from germline at one of its ends, possibly a read error. The chain employs TRBV7-7 and TRBJ2-1, with TRBD1 as a possible D gene (5 bases). Per germline, CDR1 SSHAT and CDR2 FNYEAQ (reference sequence). The CDR3 contains 15 residues. CDR3 amino acids: CASSLGASVYNEQFF. The CDR3 DNA follows: TGTGCTAGCAGCTTAGGGGCCAGCGTCTACAATGAGCAGTTCTTC.

V usage is TRBV7-8 and J usage is TRBJ2-1, with TRBD2 matching 12 bases. CDR3 size: 16 residues. Germline lookup yields CDR1 SGHVS and CDR2 FQNEAQ. J lost 2 bases, V lost 6 bases, and 5 bases had no gene match. The CDR3 here is CASSFGLAGTYNEQFF. In DNA, the CDR3 is TGTGCCAGCAGTTTCGGACTAGCGGGAACCTACAATGAGCAGTTCTTC.

The chain uses TRBV19 and TRBJ2-3; D call uncertain. Trimming cost V 8 bases and J 8 bases, with 17 bases left between them. This CDR3 comprises 13 residues. CDR1 and CDR2 (germline): LNHDA, SQIVND (reference sequence). This chain's CDR3 is CASSRVPLGTQYF. The CDR3 DNA sequence: TGTGCCAGTTCCCGGGTCCCGCTGGGTACGCAGTATTTT.

The chain couples TRBV9 to TRBJ1-1, with D possibly being TRBD1 (6 bases). The V gene's germline CDR1 is SGDLS and CDR2 YYNGEE. The CDR3 has 15 amino acids. Trimming cost V 0 bases and J 2 bases, with 11 bases left between them. The CDR3 protein is CASSVAWGRNTEAFF. In nucleotides, the CDR3 is TGTGCCAGCAGCGTAGCCTGGGGGCGAAACACTGAAGCTTTCTTT.

The rearrangement uses TRBV5-5 and TRBJ2-7; 14 nucleotides align to TRBD2. The CDR3 is 14 amino acids. Germline CDR1 SGHKS, CDR2 YYEKEE (reference sequence). Germline trimming cut 7 bases from V and 7 bases from J; bases unmatched to any gene: 7. Here the CDR3 DNA reads TGTGCCAGCCGATGGACTAGCGGGAGGCGGGAGCAGTACTTC. Protein: CASRWTSGRREQYF. Full variable domain (missing parts from reference TRBV5-5 and TRBJ2-7): DAGVTQSPTHLIKTRGQQVTLRCSPISGHKSVSWYQQVLGQGPQFIFQYYEKEERGRGNFPDRFSARQFPNYSSELNVNALLLGDSALYLCASRWTSGRREQYFGPGTRLTVT.

This clone came up once. The CDR3: CASSQGGPAYNEQFF. CDR3 DNA sequence: TGTGCCAGCAGCCAGGGGGGACCCGCCTACAATGAGCAGTTCTTC. This chain connects TRBV9 to TRBJ2-1; D might be TRBD1 (7 bases). The CDR3 is made up of 15 amino acids. With 4 bases removed from V and 2 bases from J, the gap between germline ends came to 13 bases. In germline, CDR1 is SGDLS, CDR2 YYNGEE.

The rearrangement joins TRBV4-1 to TRBJ1-1; D remains ambiguous. The CDR3 consists of 13 residues. The germline V gene encodes CDR1 MGHRA and CDR2 YSYEKL. The V end was cut by 2 bases, the J end by 1 base, with 5 bases between. CDR3 amino acids: CASSQTENTEAFF. CDR3 in DNA: TGCGCCAGCAGCCAAACGGAGAACACTGAAGCTTTCTTT.

The V call is TRBV2, the J call TRBJ2-5; 8 bases map to TRBD1. The CDR3 has 16 residues. Germline V lookup: CDR1 SNHLY, CDR2 FYNNEI. Trimming cost V 7 bases and J 4 bases; bases outside gene matches: 14. The CDR3 spells CASTNPWDRLGETQYF. Here the CDR3 DNA reads TGTGCCAGCACCAATCCCTGGGACAGGCTGGGAGAGACCCAGTACTTC.

This chain links TRBV27 with TRBJ2-7; 8 bases match TRBD2. The CDR3 runs to 16 residues. With V trimmed by 4 bases and J by 6 bases, 14 bases remained unmatched. Germline CDR1 reads MNHEY; CDR2 reads SMNVEV (reference sequence). In nucleotides, the CDR3 is TGTGCCAGCAGTTCCCCCCCAAGCGGGAGTTCGTGCGAGCAGTACTTC. Encoded protein: CASSSPPSGSSCEQYF.

V and J are TRBV6-6 and TRBJ1-2; D gene unclear. Germline assignment: CDR1 MNHNY and CDR2 SVGAGI (reference sequence). The V and J ends lost 0 bases and 4 bases respectively, with 9 bases between them. This CDR3 is built from 14 residues. The CDR3 spells CASSYSDASYGYTF. CDR3 in DNA: TGTGCCAGCAGTTACTCGGATGCAAGCTATGGCTACACCTTC.

The chain links TRBV7-8 to TRBJ2-5; the D gene is possibly TRBD1 (5 bases). This CDR3 has 13 residues. In germline, CDR1 is SGHVS, CDR2 FQNEAQ. V was shortened by 3 bases and J by 5 bases, with 10 bases between the two germline ends. CDR3 region: CASSLLGHETQYF. Here the CDR3 DNA reads TGTGCCAGCAGCTTGTTGGGGCACGAGACCCAGTACTTC.

In this sample, this clone turned up a few times. CDR3 nucleotide sequence: TGTGCCAGCAGTTACTCGGGACAGACAGCAGCCTATGGCTACACCTTC. Its translation: CASSYSGQTAAYGYTF. The chain recombines TRBV6-5 with TRBJ1-2; 7 bases fit TRBD1. Per germline, CDR1 MNHEY and CDR2 SVGAGI. This CDR3 comprises 16 residues. Germline trimming cut 0 bases from V and 4 bases from J; bases unmatched to any gene: 8.

The chain uses TRBV4-1 and TRBJ1-5; D might be TRBD1 (6 bases). CDR1 is MGHRA and CDR2 is YSYEKL in the germline V gene. Trimming stripped 4 bases from V and 4 bases from J, with 17 bases between. This CDR3 contains 16 residues. In DNA form, the CDR3 reads TGCGCCAGCAGCCCCGAGTGGACAGCGCCGAATCAGCCCCAGCATTTT. Amino acids: CASSPEWTAPNQPQHF.

V and J are TRBV7-9 and TRBJ1-1; the D is unclear. Trimming removed 1 base at V and 9 bases at J, with 9 bases between. This CDR3 is built from 12 residues. Germline CDR1 is SEHNR and CDR2 is FQNEAQ (reference sequence). CDR3 loop: CASSLDFRQAFF. Here the CDR3 DNA reads TGTGCCAGCAGCTTAGATTTCAGGCAAGCTTTCTTT.

J is TRBJ2-1 and V is TRBV19, with D possibly TRBD2 on 6 matching bases. The ends were cut back, 6 bases at V and 7 bases at J, with 13 bases in the middle. The CDR3 is 13 amino acids. From germline, CDR1 is LNHDA and CDR2 SQIVND (reference sequence). The CDR3 region is CASSLREWNEQFF. The DNA of the CDR3 is TGTGCCAGTAGCCTCCGGGAGTGGAATGAGCAGTTCTTC. Drawing the rest from reference TRBV19 and TRBJ2-1, the complete variable domain is DGGITQSPKYLFRKEGQNVTLSCEQNLNHDAMYWYRQDPGQGLRLIYYSQIVNDFQKGDIAEGYSVSREKKESFPLTVTSAQKNPTAFYLCASSLREWNEQFFGPGTRLTVL.